What follows describes a single TCR beta chain. Its cognate antigen has yet to be identified. No base-level quality is on record; no much larger clone is a single base apart. These data are taken from a study of blood T cell repertoires in COVID-19 (dated by TCRdb to about 2020). In terms of the full investigation: Collaborator samples came from the United States, Italy and Spain and covered acute and convalescent phases of COVID-19. The material from the prospective study consisted of cDNA or gDNA derived from T cells, B-cell-depleted T cells, or PBMCs. Subjects who had been exposed to COVID-19, were actively infected with it, or had recovered from it provided the deeply sampled blood TCRbeta repertoires that made up the dataset. The repertoires were released in a freely available public database intended as a resource for research on the immune response to SARS-CoV-2. Samples were obtained from the ongoing ImmuneRACE study (first 160 participants) and from 1,254 subjects provided by 6 global collaborators. A de-identified subject ID, COVID-19 status, age in years and sex were almost always included in the sample metadata. Where HLA class I and class II types were available, the types were taken from metadata supplied by the sample provider, not from assay-based typing.

A distance of 8 bases separates the germline ends of V and J, which lose 1 base and 1 base respectively. From the cysteine up to the phenylalanine, the CDR3 has a length of 14 residues. Of all the DNA, just the CDR3 is kept, 42 bases in frame from base 1. For CDR1 and CDR2, the germline V gene (reference sequence) lists SGHNT and YYREEE. The immunoSEQ Assay, a bias-controlled multiplex PCR, was used to amplify TCRbeta CDR3 regions from genomic DNA. Regarding the original processing steps: The number of nucleated cells in each sample was estimated by amplification of reference gene primers within the assay. Sequence reads were collapsed and filtered to measure the absolute abundance of every unique TCRbeta CDR3 rearrangement. Productive Simpson clonality was computed per sample as the square root of Simpson's diversity index over productive rearrangements. The immuneACCESS repertoire file appears here via TCRdb, limited to in-frame rearrangements. These files lack a portion of the clones; in checked studies, under half of the deficit traces to unresolved V genes, and the cause of the others is not known. D and trimming come from the DNA, and the V and J calls and clone size come from that table. The sample profile shows around 150,000 clones; 70% to 90% of them were found once. In total, the top ten clones hold about 0.95% of the sample.

Collaborating institutions collected whole blood in K2EDTA tubes following their own protocols. For TCRbeta analysis, collaborator samples were shipped as frozen whole blood, as isolated PBMCs, or as DNA extracted from either sample type. The research as a whole found: The amount of clinical and demographic metadata varied by source and participant and was provided uncurated.

The sequence joins TRBV5-4 to TRBJ1-1; the D gene cannot be resolved reliably. Sequencing was done on a sample of peripheral blood. The clonotype was recovered from a man younger than 30 with acute or convalescent COVID-19. The base sequence is TGTGCCAGCAGCTTGTGGGCACCGAACACTGAAGCTTTCTTT. It codes for CASSLWAPNTEAFF.